One T cell receptor beta chain is described in this entry. This record comes from a study of blood T cell repertoires in COVID-19. This table comes from immunoSEQ multiplex PCR, and its TCRdb copy is limited to in-frame clones, with some not included. The sample includes around 100,000 clones, about 90% of them seen just once. From germline, CDR1 is WSHSY and CDR2 SAAADI. The CDR3 is 15 residues long. Deletions cut 7 bases from V and 1 base from J, with 14 bases between. The sequenced material came from peripheral blood. This chain connects TRBV10-2 to TRBJ1-5; D is unclear. This TCR derives from a man aged 30 to 45 in a cohort sampled during active COVID-19. The CDR3 is CASTEEVVSNQPQHF. The DNA for the CDR3 is TGCGCCAGCACAGAGGAGGTCGTCAGCAATCAGCCCCAGCATTTT.